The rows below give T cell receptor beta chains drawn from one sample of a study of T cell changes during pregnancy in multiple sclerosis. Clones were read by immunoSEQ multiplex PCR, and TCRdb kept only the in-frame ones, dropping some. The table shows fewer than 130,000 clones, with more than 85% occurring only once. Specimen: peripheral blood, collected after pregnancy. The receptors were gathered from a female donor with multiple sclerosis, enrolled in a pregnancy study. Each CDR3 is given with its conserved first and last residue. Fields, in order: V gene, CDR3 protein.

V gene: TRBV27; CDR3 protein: CASSQLDRDPYF
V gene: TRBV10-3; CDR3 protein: CAISDSTTGGYGYTF
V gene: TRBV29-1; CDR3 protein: CSVTGTAFF
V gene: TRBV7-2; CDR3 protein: CASSSLDRVRTTYGYTF
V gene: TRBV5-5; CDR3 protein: CASIGGETQYF
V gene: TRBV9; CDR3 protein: CASSVEGSPIEAQHF
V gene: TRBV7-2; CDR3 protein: CASSYPGNEQYF
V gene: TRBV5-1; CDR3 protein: CASRALLAGGPDTQYF
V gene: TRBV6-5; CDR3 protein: CASSPTGVGSGELFF
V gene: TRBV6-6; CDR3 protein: CASSFVPGQDLGEQYF
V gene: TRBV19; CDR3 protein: CASRPTGREDEQYF
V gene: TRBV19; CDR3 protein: CASRHTGGNTGELFF
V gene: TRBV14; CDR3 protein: CASSQDRDRSRRLHF
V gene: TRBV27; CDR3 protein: CATRDREVSNYGYTF
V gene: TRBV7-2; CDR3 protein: CASSLASLGGDPFF